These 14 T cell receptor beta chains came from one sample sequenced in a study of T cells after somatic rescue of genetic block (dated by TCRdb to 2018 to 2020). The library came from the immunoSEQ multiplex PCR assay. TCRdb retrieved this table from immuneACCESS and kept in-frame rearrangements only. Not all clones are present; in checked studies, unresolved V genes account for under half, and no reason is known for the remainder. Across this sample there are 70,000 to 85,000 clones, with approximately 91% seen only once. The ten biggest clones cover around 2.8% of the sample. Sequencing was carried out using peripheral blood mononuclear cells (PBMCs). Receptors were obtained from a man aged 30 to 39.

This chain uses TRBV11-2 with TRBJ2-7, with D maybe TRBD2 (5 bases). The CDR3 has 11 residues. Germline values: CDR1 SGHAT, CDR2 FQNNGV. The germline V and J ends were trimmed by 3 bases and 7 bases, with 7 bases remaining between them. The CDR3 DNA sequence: TGTGCCAGCAGCTTGGGAGTAGAGCAGTACTTC. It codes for CASSLGVEQYF.

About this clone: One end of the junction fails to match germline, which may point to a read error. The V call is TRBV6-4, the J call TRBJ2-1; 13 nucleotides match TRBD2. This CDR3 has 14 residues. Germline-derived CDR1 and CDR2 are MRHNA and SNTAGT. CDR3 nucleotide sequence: TGTGCCAGCAGTGACGATACTAGCGGGGGGGCCCTGGTCTTC. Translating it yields CASSDDTSGGALVF.

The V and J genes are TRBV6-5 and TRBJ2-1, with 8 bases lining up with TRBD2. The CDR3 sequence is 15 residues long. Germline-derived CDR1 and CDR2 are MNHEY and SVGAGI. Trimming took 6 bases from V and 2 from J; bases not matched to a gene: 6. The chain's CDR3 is CASSTGGLTYNEQFF. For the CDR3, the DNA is TGTGCCAGCAGCACGGGGGGGTTAACCTACAATGAGCAGTTCTTC.

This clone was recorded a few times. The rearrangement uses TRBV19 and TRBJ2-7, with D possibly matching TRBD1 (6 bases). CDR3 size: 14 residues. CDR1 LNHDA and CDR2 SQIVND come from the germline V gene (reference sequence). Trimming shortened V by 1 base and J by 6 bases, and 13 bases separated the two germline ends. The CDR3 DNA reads TGTGCCAGTAGTATAGGCCACAGGGATGGCGAGCAGTACTTC. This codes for CASSIGHRDGEQYF.

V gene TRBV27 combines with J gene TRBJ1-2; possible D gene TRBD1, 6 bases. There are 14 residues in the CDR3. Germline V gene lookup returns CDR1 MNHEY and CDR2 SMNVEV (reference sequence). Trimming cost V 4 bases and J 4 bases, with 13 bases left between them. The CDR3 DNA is TGTGCCAGCAGTTCACCGGGACAAATCTATGGCTACACCTTC. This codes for CASSSPGQIYGYTF.

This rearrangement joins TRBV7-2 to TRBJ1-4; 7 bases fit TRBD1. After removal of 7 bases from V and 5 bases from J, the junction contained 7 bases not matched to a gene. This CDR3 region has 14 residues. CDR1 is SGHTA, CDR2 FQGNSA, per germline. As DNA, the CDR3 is TGTGCCAGCACTCAGAACAGGGGAAATGAAAAACTGTTTTTT. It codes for CASTQNRGNEKLFF.

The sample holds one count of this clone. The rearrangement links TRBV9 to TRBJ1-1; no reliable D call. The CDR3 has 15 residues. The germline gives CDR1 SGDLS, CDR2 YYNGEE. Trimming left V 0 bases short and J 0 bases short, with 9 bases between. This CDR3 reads CASSVAEVMNTEAFF. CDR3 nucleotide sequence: TGTGCCAGCAGCGTAGCTGAGGTAATGAACACTGAAGCTTTCTTT. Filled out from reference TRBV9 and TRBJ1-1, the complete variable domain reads DSGVTQTPKHLITATGQRVTLRCSPRSGDLSVYWYQQSLDQGLQFLIQYYNGEERAKGNILERFSAQQFPDLHSELNLSSLELGDSALYFCASSVAEVMNTEAFFGQGTRLTVV.

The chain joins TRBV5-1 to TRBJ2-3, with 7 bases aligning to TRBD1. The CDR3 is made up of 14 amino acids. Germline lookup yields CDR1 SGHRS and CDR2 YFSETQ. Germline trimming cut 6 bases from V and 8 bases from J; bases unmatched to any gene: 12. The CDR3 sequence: CASKTGSPAGTQYF. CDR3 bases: TGCGCCAGCAAGACAGGGTCCCCCGCTGGTACGCAGTATTTT. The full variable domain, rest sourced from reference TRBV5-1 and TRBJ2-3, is KAGVTQTPRYLIKTRGQQVTLSCSPISGHRSVSWYQQTPGQGLQFLFEYFSETQRNKGNFPGRFSGRQFSNSRSEMNVSTLELGDSALYLCASKTGSPAGTQYFGPGTRLTVL.

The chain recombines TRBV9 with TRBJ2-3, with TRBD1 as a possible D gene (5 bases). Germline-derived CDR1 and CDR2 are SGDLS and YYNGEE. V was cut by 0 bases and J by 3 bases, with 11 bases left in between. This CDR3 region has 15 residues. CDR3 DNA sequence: TGTGCCAGCAGCGTAGAGGCAGGGAAGACAGATACGCAGTATTTT. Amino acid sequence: CASSVEAGKTDTQYF.

The chain's CDR3 is CASSALQGGIGYTF. The CDR3 coding sequence is TGTGCCAGCAGCGCTTTACAGGGGGGCATAGGCTACACCTTC. The chain employs TRBV7-9 and TRBJ1-2, with 8 bases matching TRBD1. V gave up 5 bases and J gave up 8 bases; unmatched junction bases: 10. This CDR3 comprises 14 residues. From germline, CDR1 is SEHNR and CDR2 FQNEAQ (reference sequence).

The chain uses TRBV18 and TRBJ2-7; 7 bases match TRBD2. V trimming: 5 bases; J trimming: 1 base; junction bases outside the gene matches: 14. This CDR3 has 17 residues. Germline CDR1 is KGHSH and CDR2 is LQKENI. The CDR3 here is CASSRTSGTTLSYEQYF. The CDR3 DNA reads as TGTGCCAGCTCAAGAACATCCGGGACTACTTTATCCTACGAGCAGTACTTC.

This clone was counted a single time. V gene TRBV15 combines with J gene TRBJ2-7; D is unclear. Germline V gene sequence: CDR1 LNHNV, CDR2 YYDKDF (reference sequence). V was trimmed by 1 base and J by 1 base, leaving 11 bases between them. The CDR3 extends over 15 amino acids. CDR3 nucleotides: TGTGCCACCAGCAGAGGTTCGGTCGCGTCCTACGAGCAGTACTTC. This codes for CATSRGSVASYEQYF.

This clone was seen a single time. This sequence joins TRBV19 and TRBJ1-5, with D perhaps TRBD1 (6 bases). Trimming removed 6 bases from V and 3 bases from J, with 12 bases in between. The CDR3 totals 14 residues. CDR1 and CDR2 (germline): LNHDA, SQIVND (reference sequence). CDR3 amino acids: CASRPTGLNQPQHF. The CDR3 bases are TGTGCCAGTAGGCCAACAGGGCTCAATCAGCCCCAGCATTTT.

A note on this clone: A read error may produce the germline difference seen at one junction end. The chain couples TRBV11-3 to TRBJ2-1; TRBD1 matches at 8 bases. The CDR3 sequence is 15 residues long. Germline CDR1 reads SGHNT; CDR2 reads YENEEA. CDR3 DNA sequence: TGTGCCAGCAGCTCACAGGGGGAAACGGGCAATGAGCGGTTCTTC. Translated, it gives CASSSQGETGNERFF.